This TCR beta chain was retrieved from a study of blood T cell repertoires in COVID-19. Overall study: COVID-19 samples from acute and convalescent phases originated in the United States, Italy and Spain. PBMCs, B-cell-depleted T cells, or T cells were the source of the cDNA or gDNA that made up the material.

Per the original data handling: Reference gene primer amplification gave estimated nucleated cell counts. The repertoire was sequenced with immunoSEQ multiplex PCR; TCRdb's copy has only in-frame clones and lacks some. V, J and clone size reflect that table, while D and trimming were determined from the DNA. Of more than 45,000 clones detected, about 90% appear once; the ten largest clones hold less than 20%. The sequencing input was peripheral blood. This clonotype was sampled from a human donor with active COVID-19. The donor label of this sample is uncertain.

CDR3 protein: CASSFNRGRDQPQHF. The CDR3 bases are TGTGCCAGCAGCTTCAACAGGGGGCGAGATCAGCCCCAGCATTTT. The chain links TRBV7-8 to TRBJ1-5; TRBD1 matches at 9 bases. The CDR3 consists of 15 residues. Germline trimming cut 3 bases from V and 5 bases from J; bases unmatched to any gene: 5. CDR1 SGHVS and CDR2 FQNEAQ come from the germline V gene. Complete variable domain (other parts from reference TRBV7-8 and TRBJ1-5): GAGVSQSPRYKVAKRGQDVALRCDPISGHVSLFWYQQALGQGPEFLTYFQNEAQLDKSGLPSDRFFAERPEGSVSTLKIQRTQQEDSAVYLCASSFNRGRDQPQHFGDGTRLSIL.